The next 25 T cell receptor beta chains were all read from a single sample in a study of vaccination and CD4 T cells after COVID-19. Treatment of the sample: roughly 11-day PBMC culture with coronavirus spike peptide pools or control peptides (ViraFEST assay). The study sequenced cultured CD4+ T cell DNA using the Oncomine TCR Beta short-read assay. TCRdb fed the PCR reads into MiXCR, producing one record per CDR3 protein. The profile shows approximately 21,000 distinct CDR3 sequences, 26% of them singletons. For these receptors, no antigen is known. Input material: cultured CD4+ T cells from blood. These receptors were obtained from a human donor with COVID-19.

The chain employs TRBV5-1 and TRBJ2-2; 11 bases are shared with TRBD2. The CDR3 runs 15 residues. Germline values: CDR1 SGHRS, CDR2 YFSETQ. The J segment lost 1 base and the V segment lost 4 bases, leaving 0 bases of the junction unmatched. CDR3 coding DNA: TGCGCCAGCAGCCTAGCGGGGGGGAACACCGGGGAGCTGTTTTTT. Translating it yields CASSLAGGNTGELFF. Together with reference TRBV5-1 and TRBJ2-2, the CDR3 gives the full variable domain: KAGVTQTPRYLIKTRGQQVTLSCSPISGHRSVSWYQQTPGQGLQFLFEYFSETQRNKGNFPGRFSGRQFSNSRSEMNVSTLELGDSALYLCASSLAGGNTGELFFGEGSRLTVL.

The chain uses TRBV7-2 and TRBJ2-5; 12 bases map to TRBD2. This CDR3 is 18 amino acids long. Trimming removed 5 bases from V and 1 base from J; junction bases left unmatched: 11. Germline V gene sequence: CDR1 SGHTA, CDR2 FQGNSA. This CDR3 is CASSKALAGGPLQETQYF. CDR3 DNA: TGTGCCAGCAGCAAAGCCCTAGCGGGGGGGCCCCTCCAAGAGACCCAGTACTTC.

The chain carries TRBV20-1 and TRBJ2-3, with D perhaps matching TRBD1 or TRBD2 (5 bases each). The CDR3 has 14 amino acids. Germline CDR1 is DFQATT and CDR2 is SNEGSKA (reference sequence). With 2 bases removed from V and 1 base from J, the gap between germline ends came to 10 bases. The CDR3 sequence: CSARRGDGTDTQYF. CDR3 DNA: TGCAGTGCTAGAAGGGGAGATGGCACAGATACGCAGTATTTT.

This clonotype was detected only a few times. The chain has TRBV20-1 and TRBJ2-1; 7 bases agree with TRBD2. In germline, CDR1 is DFQATT, CDR2 SNEGSKA (reference sequence). V gave up 6 bases and J gave up 4 bases; unmatched junction bases: 12. CDR3 size: 15 residues. CDR3 nucleotides: TGCAGTGCAGAACCCAGCCAGCGGGGTTACAATGAGCAGTTCTTC. Translating it yields CSAEPSQRGYNEQFF.

J is TRBJ2-7 and V is TRBV27; D might be TRBD1 or TRBD2, each matching 6 bases. V lost 5 bases, J lost 1 base, and 18 bases lay in between. Germline CDR1 and CDR2: MNHEY and SMNVEV (reference sequence). This CDR3 is 16 amino acids long. The CDR3 nucleotides read TGTGCCAGCAGTCGACCCGGGACGGGGGCTTCCTACGAGCAGTACTTC. Translated: CASSRPGTGASYEQYF.

This clonotype turned up a few times. The V call is TRBV28, the J call TRBJ1-5; 7 bases are shared with TRBD1. V gave up 5 bases and J gave up 9 bases; unmatched junction bases: 4. Germline CDR1 MDHEN, CDR2 SYDVKM. This CDR3 has 12 amino acids. CDR3 sequence (DNA): TGTGCCAGCAGTACAGGGGTTCGGCCCCAGCATTTT. It yields the protein CASSTGVRPQHF.

The chain is built from TRBV11-3 and TRBJ1-6; tentative D call: TRBD1 (6 bases). The CDR3 consists of 15 residues. CDR1 SGHNT and CDR2 YENEEA come from the germline V gene. The V and J ends lost 1 base and 7 bases respectively, with 11 bases between them. CDR3 sequence reads: CASSLVSGENSPLHF. CDR3 nucleotide sequence: TGTGCCAGCAGCTTAGTTTCAGGGGAAAATTCACCCCTCCACTTT.

V usage is TRBV28 and J usage is TRBJ1-2, with TRBD1 matching over 7 bases. V shed 3 bases and J 8 bases; nucleotides not matched to a gene: 9. Germline CDR1 is MDHEN and CDR2 is SYDVKM. This CDR3 spans 14 amino acids. The chain's CDR3 is CASSFRDRAGGYTF. As DNA, the CDR3 is TGTGCCAGCAGTTTCCGTGACAGGGCGGGAGGCTACACCTTC.

This chain links TRBV20-1 with TRBJ2-3; D is possibly TRBD2 (7 bases). Germline V gene data show CDR1 as DFQATT and CDR2 as SNEGSKA (reference sequence). This CDR3 region has 15 residues. The V end was cut by 6 bases, the J end by 1 base, with 17 bases between. The CDR3 loop reads CSADLGGQGTDTQYF. CDR3 DNA sequence: TGCAGTGCCGATCTGGGGGGGCAGGGCACAGATACGCAGTATTTT.

This clonotype was seen a handful of times. V is TRBV7-2 and J is TRBJ1-1; D is possibly TRBD1 (6 bases). V was trimmed by 5 bases and J by 4 bases, leaving 17 bases between them. Germline values: CDR1 SGHTA, CDR2 FQGNSA. This CDR3 is 15 amino acids long. The CDR3 region has the DNA TGTGCCAGCAGCGTACAGGGAAGAAGTAGCACTGAAGCTTTCTTT. The encoded protein is CASSVQGRSSTEAFF.

This clonotype has a handful of counts. The J gene is TRBJ2-7, the V gene TRBV6-1, with D possibly being TRBD2 (5 bases). Germline V gene lookup returns CDR1 MNHNS and CDR2 SASEGT. The CDR3 has 12 residues. V was clipped by 4 bases and J by 4 bases, with 8 bases between them. The CDR3 DNA sequence: TGTGCCAGCAGTGCGAGGGATTACGAGCAGTACTTC. Amino acid sequence: CASSARDYEQYF.

The rearrangement joins TRBV2 to TRBJ2-7; no clear D gene. The V end was cut by 6 bases, the J end by 4 bases, with 10 bases between. From germline, CDR1 is SNHLY and CDR2 FYNNEI. The CDR3 is 12 amino acids. DNA of the CDR3: TGTGCCAGCAGAGTTATGGAGTACGAGCAGTACTTC. This gives the protein CASRVMEYEQYF.

This clonotype is medium-sized. The chain joins TRBV20-1 to TRBJ1-2; TRBD1 matches 8 bases. The CDR3 consists of 14 residues. The V segment lost 2 bases and the J segment 3 bases; nucleotides outside the gene matches: 5. Germline V CDR1 and CDR2: DFQATT, SNEGSKA (reference sequence). The CDR3 reads CSARMSGGDYGYTF. As DNA, the CDR3 is TGCAGTGCTAGAATGTCAGGGGGCGACTATGGCTACACCTTC.

This clonotype was seen a handful of times. V gene TRBV6-5 combines with J gene TRBJ2-7; 9 bases fit TRBD1. The CDR3 sequence is 14 residues long. Trimming removed 2 bases from V and 5 bases from J; junction bases left unmatched: 4. Germline lookup yields CDR1 MNHEY and CDR2 SVGAGI. As DNA, the CDR3 is TGTGCCAGCAGTTACGACAGGGGGTATAACGAGCAGTACTTC. This gives the protein CASSYDRGYNEQYF.

The genes are TRBV2 and TRBJ1-1, with TRBD1 as a possible D gene (6 bases). Germline V gene lookup returns CDR1 SNHLY and CDR2 FYNNEI. Between the trimmed V and J ends, which lost 1 base and 1 base, there was a span of 7 bases. The CDR3 totals 14 residues. CDR3 region: CASSEGTANTEAFF. The CDR3 bases are TGTGCCAGCAGTGAAGGGACAGCGAACACTGAAGCTTTCTTT.

In DNA form, the CDR3 reads TGCAGTGCTAGCCGAAGTAAGAACACTGAAGCTTTCTTT. As protein: CSASRSKNTEAFF. The chain has TRBV20-1 and TRBJ1-1; D unclear. The CDR3 extends over 13 amino acids. CDR1 and CDR2 (germline): DFQATT, SNEGSKA (reference sequence). Trimming pared 3 bases from V and 1 base from J, leaving 9 bases between.

The V call is TRBV5-5, the J call TRBJ2-4; TRBD1 matches 9 bases. Germline assignment: CDR1 SGHKS and CDR2 YYEKEE (reference sequence). The V gene end was trimmed by 4 bases and the J gene end by 2 bases; junction bases not matched to a gene: 13. The CDR3 totals 18 residues. The CDR3 sequence: CASSPLHRDRVTKNIQYF. DNA of the CDR3: TGTGCCAGCAGCCCCCTACACCGGGACAGGGTGACCAAAAACATTCAGTACTTC.

This chain links TRBV7-9 with TRBJ2-4; 7 bases align to TRBD2. The CDR3 consists of 18 residues. V trimming: 2 bases; J trimming: 3 bases; junction bases outside the gene matches: 13. Germline V gene sequence: CDR1 SEHNR, CDR2 FQNEAQ (reference sequence). CDR3 protein: CASSLWSGATYSKNIQYF. In DNA, the CDR3 is TGTGCCAGCAGCTTATGGAGCGGGGCGACCTATAGCAAAAACATTCAGTACTTC.

The CDR3 DNA follows: TGTGCCAGCAGTTATGATGTAGCGGGGGGGCCCGGAGAGACCCAGTACTTC. Protein sequence: CASSYDVAGGPGETQYF. This chain uses TRBV6-5 with TRBJ2-5, with TRBD2 matching over 11 bases. Germline CDR1 reads MNHEY; CDR2 reads SVGAGI. This CDR3 contains 17 residues. V trimming: 3 bases; J trimming: 4 bases; junction bases outside the gene matches: 10.

V gene TRBV7-2 combines with J gene TRBJ1-4; D call uncertain. The CDR3 totals 14 residues. Germline CDR1 is SGHTA and CDR2 is FQGNSA. The V end lost 2 bases, the J end lost 7 bases, and 11 bases lay between the germline ends. The CDR3 DNA sequence: TGTGCCAGCAGCTTATTGGTGTCGTCTGAAAAACTGTTTTTT. Its translation is CASSLLVSSEKLFF.

V usage is TRBV28 and J usage is TRBJ1-2, with unresolved D. Germline CDR1 MDHEN, CDR2 SYDVKM. The CDR3 sequence is 14 residues long. The V end lost 8 bases, the J end lost 7 bases, and 20 bases lay between the germline ends. CDR3 loop: CASSQNPSIAGYTF. The CDR3, as DNA: TGTGCCAGCTCCCAAAATCCCTCCATCGCTGGCTACACCTTC.

This clonotype appeared a few times. The chain couples TRBV6-1 to TRBJ2-7; 14 positions agree with TRBD2. Germline V gene data show CDR1 as MNHNS and CDR2 as SASEGT. Trimming took 4 bases from V and 4 from J; bases not matched to a gene: 12. This CDR3 region has 18 residues. CDR3 sequence (DNA): TGTGCCAGCAGTGGGACTAGCGGGGGGAAAAACATAGAATACGAGCAGTACTTC. Protein sequence: CASSGTSGGKNIEYEQYF.

In this sample, this clonotype turned up a few times. V gene TRBV11-3 combines with J gene TRBJ2-5, with D perhaps TRBD1 or TRBD2 (6 bases each). Germline V gives CDR1 SGHNT, CDR2 YENEEA. The CDR3 sequence is 14 residues long. V lost 3 bases to trimming and J lost 5 bases, with 13 bases between them. The CDR3 loop is CASSFTGRGETQYF. In DNA, the CDR3 is TGTGCCAGCAGCTTCACAGGGCGGGGTGAGACCCAGTACTTC.

Only a few counts were recorded for this clonotype. The chain links TRBV4-2 to TRBJ1-3, with 8 bases fitting TRBD1. With 4 bases clipped from V and 8 bases from J, the junction kept 10 bases outside the gene matches. Germline CDR1 is LGHNA and CDR2 is YNFKEQ. CDR3 length: 15 residues. CDR3 nucleotide sequence: TGTGCCAGCAGCCCCACCCTAACAGGGGGGGACACCATATATTTT. Its protein product is CASSPTLTGGDTIYF.

J is TRBJ2-1 and V is TRBV7-2; D is unresolved. The CDR3 extends over 15 amino acids. The germline gives CDR1 SGHTA, CDR2 FQGNSA. V lost 1 base, J lost 8 bases, and 15 bases lay in between. DNA for the CDR3: TGTGCCAGCAGCTTAGATGGTAGCAGGACGGATGAGCAGTTCTTC. Amino acid sequence: CASSLDGSRTDEQFF.